This T cell receptor beta chain was retrieved from a study of shared clonotypes between healthy human individuals. Sequencing was performed with immunoSEQ multiplex PCR; in TCRdb, only in-frame clones are kept and a portion is missing. Among a few million clones listed, about 92% were seen once. V lost 4 bases and J 1 base, leaving 14 bases between the germline ends. This CDR3 has 16 amino acids. Germline V lookup: CDR1 SGHNT, CDR2 YYREEE (reference sequence). The chain carries TRBV5-4 and TRBJ2-2; tentative D call: TRBD2 (7 bases). The sequence was obtained from a man aged 18 to 35 in good health. Some clones in this sample may be carry-over from other donors' samples. Sample: naive CD4+ T cells from PBMCs. Described subset: CD45RA+ positively selected. The CDR3 loop reads CASSPGQRGNTGELFF. CDR3 in DNA: TGTGCCAGCAGCCCTGGACAGCGGGGGAACACCGGGGAGCTGTTTTTT. Supplemented by reference TRBV5-4 and TRBJ2-2, the full variable domain reads ETGVTQSPTHLIKTRGQQVTLRCSSQSGHNTVSWYQQALGQGPQFIFQYYREEENGRGNFPPRFSGLQFPNYSSELNVNALELDDSALYLCASSPGQRGNTGELFFGEGSRLTVL.